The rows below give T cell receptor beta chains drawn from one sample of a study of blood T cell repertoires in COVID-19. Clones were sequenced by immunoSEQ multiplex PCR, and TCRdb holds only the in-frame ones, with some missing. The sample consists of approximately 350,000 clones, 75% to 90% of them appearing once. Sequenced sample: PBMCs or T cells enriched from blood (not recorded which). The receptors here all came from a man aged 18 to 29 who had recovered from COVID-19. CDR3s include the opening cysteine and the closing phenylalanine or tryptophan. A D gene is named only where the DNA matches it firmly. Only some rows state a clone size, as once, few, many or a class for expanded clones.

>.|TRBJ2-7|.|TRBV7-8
CASSEYRVGYEQYF
TGTGCCAGCAGCGAGTACAGGGTAGGCTACGAGCAGTACTTC
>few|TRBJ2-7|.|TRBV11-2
CASSAPRGPYEQYF
TGTGCCAGCAGCGCCCCCCGAGGGCCCTACGAGCAGTACTTC
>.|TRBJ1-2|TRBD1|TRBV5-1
CASSLGDRDYGYTF
TGCGCCAGCAGCTTGGGGGACAGGGACTATGGCTACACCTTC
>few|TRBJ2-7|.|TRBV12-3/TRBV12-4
CASSLWRYEQYF
TGTGCCAGCAGTTTGTGGAGGTACGAGCAGTACTTC
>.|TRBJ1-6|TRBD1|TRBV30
CAWTPRDRGSNSPLHF
TGTGCCTGGACCCCCCGGGACAGAGGGAGTAATTCACCCCTCCACTTT
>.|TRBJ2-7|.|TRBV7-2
CASSLAQTYEQYF
TGTGCCAGCAGCTTAGCGCAGACTTACGAGCAGTACTTC
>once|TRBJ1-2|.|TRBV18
CASSPGAVIYGYTF
TGTGCCAGCTCACCAGGAGCCGTGATATATGGCTACACCTTC
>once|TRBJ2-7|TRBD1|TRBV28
CASSRTGSTYEQYF
TGTGCCAGCAGTAGGACAGGCTCGACATACGAGCAGTACTTC
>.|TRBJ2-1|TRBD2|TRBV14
CASSQVGGDEQFF
TGTGCCAGCAGCCAAGTTGGGGGGGATGAGCAGTTCTTC
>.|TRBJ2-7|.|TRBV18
CASTPGTTGGNEQYF
TGTGCCAGCACCCCAGGGACGACAGGAGGAAACGAGCAGTACTTC
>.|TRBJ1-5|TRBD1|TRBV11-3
CASSSGRRGQRNQPQHF
TGTGCCAGCAGCTCAGGGCGAAGGGGGCAGAGAAATCAGCCCCAGCATTTT
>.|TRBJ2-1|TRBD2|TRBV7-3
CASSLMAGGFLFF
TGTGCCAGCAGCTTAATGGCGGGAGGGTTCCTGTTCTTC
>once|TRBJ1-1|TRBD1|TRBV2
CASSEMTGWTEAFF
TGTGCCAGCAGTGAAATGACAGGGTGGACTGAAGCTTTCTTT
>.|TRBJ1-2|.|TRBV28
CASSWRARFHSYGYTF
TGTGCCAGCAGTTGGCGGGCACGATTTCATTCCTATGGCTACACCTTC
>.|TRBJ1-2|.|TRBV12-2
CPLCRQGRGYTF
TGTCCTCTATGTCGACAGGGTAGGGGCTACACCTTC
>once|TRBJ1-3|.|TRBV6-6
CASSFDSSGNTIYF
TGTGCCAGCAGCTTCGACAGCTCTGGAAACACCATATATTTT
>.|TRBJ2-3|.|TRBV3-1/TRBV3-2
CASSTSGRWADTQYF
TGTGCCAGCAGTACCAGCGGGCGATGGGCAGATACGCAGTATTTT
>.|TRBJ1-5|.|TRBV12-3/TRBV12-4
CASSPRGNQPQHF
TGTGCCAGTTCTCCAAGGGGTAATCAGCCCCAGCATTTT
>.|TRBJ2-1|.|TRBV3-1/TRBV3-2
CASSGQSSYNEQFF
TGTGCCAGCAGCGGACAGTCCTCCTACAATGAGCAGTTCTTC
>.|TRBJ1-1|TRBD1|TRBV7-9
CASSHYTGTGSPEAFF
TGTGCCAGCAGTCACTACACCGGGACAGGGAGTCCTGAAGCTTTCTTT
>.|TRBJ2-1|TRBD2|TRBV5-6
CASSPGWEGLYNEQFF
TGTGCCAGCAGCCCGGGGTGGGAGGGCCTCTACAATGAGCAGTTCTTC
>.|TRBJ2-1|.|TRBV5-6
CASSLASSYNEQFF
TGTGCCAGCAGCCTCGCTAGTTCCTACAATGAGCAGTTCTTC
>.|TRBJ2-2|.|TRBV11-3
CASSFTRNTGELFF
TGTGCCAGCAGCTTTACACGTAACACCGGGGAGCTGTTTTTT
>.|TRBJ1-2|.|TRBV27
CASSLKGAAPSYGYTF
TGTGCCAGCAGTCTTAAGGGAGCGGCACCCTCCTATGGCTACACCTTC
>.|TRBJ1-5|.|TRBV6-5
CASSSGGNQPQHF
TGTGCCAGCAGTTCCGGGGGGAATCAGCCCCAGCATTTT
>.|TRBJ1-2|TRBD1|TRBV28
CASSLTGIDGYTF
TGTGCCAGCAGTCTGACAGGGATAGATGGCTACACCTTC
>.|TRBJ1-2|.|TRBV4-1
CASSQDFGGKNFYGYTF
TGCGCCAGCAGCCAAGATTTTGGAGGTAAAAATTTCTATGGCTACACCTTC
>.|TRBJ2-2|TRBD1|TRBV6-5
CASSTGDGQSGELFF
TGTGCCAGCAGTACAGGGGATGGGCAATCCGGGGAGCTGTTTTTT